This is a list of T cell receptor beta chains from one sample in a study of Graves' ophthalmopathy and Graves' hyperthyroidism. TCRdb ran MiXCR on the multiplex PCR reads and lists one entry per CDR3 protein. The sample has around 400,000 distinct CDR3 sequences, around a fifth seen once. Sequenced material: peripheral blood. These receptors all stem from a woman aged 18-35 years with stable Graves' hyperthyroidism. The conserved cysteine and the conserved F or W are not part of the CDR3 here. The size field reads how often the clone was seen (once, few, many) or a class if it is expanded.

clone_size j_call v_call cdr3_aa
many TRBJ1-2 TRBV27 ASSLFAGGNYGYT
many TRBJ2-7 TRBV3-1 ASSQGTETYEQY
many TRBJ1-2 TRBV19 ASGQPPYGYT
many TRBJ1-5 TRBV28 ASSLKAGIQPQH
many TRBJ2-7 TRBV5-1 ASSFGSIDEQY
many TRBJ2-5 TRBV20-1 SARDSVPKRETQY
many TRBJ2-5 TRBV7-8 ASSLRGAGVGKTQY
many TRBJ1-2 TRBV29-1 SVGGGGRSGYT
many TRBJ1-5 TRBV6-1 ASVEGTGGQPQH
many TRBJ1-5 TRBV20-1 SATDRTSQPQH
few TRBJ2-7 TRBV6-1 ASRKDRGTVYEQY
many TRBJ2-2 TRBV6-2/TRBV6-3 ASRTGGLLSGELF
many TRBJ2-7 TRBV24-1 ATTEREGAEQY